The source of this T cell receptor (beta chain) is a study of cytotoxic CD8 clonotypes in ibrutinib-treated CLL. Study-wide results and caveats: Public clonotypes, an uncommon group, contracted or remained stable on treatment. T-cell clonality at baseline went above that of age-matched healthy donors and rose and fell with circulating CD8+ T-cell counts.

Comment on this clone: Antigen unknown.

Here immunoSEQ multiplex PCR was the method, and the copy in TCRdb shows in-frame clones only, minus some. The table lists 300,000 to 400,000 clones, 67% of them singletons. Genomic DNA for TCR beta libraries, approximately 2.1 micrograms, came from cryopreserved PBMCs. The TCR originated in a human donor with chronic lymphocytic leukemia. This material consisted of PBMCs, taken after 36 months of ibrutinib treatment.

The CDR3 coding sequence is TGCGCCAGCAGTCGGTGGGGACAGGGGTCCCCTGGGGCCAACGTCCTGACTTTC. Encoded protein: CASSRWGQGSPGANVLTF. This sequence joins TRBV23-1 and TRBJ2-6; 10 bases align to TRBD1. TRBV23-1 is an ORF, with its function uncertain. The CDR3 runs 18 residues. V was clipped by 4 bases and J by 2 bases; unmatched bases: 8.